This passage covers 20 T cell receptor beta chains from one sample sequenced in a study of cytomegalovirus exposure and HLA in healthy donors. The PCR had 60 Vbeta and 13 Jbeta primers. Some clones are missing from TCRdb's copy, which holds only in-frame ones; the method was immunoSEQ multiplex PCR. The sample has several thousand clones; around 85% are singletons. The material sequenced was PBMCs. These receptors were obtained from a middle-aged woman in good health and CMV-seropositive.

The rearrangement joins TRBV6-5 to TRBJ1-5; TRBD1 is a possible D gene (6 bases). Germline V lookup: CDR1 MNHEY, CDR2 SVGAGI. Deletions cut 4 bases from V and 7 bases from J, with 8 bases between. CDR3 length equals 12 residues. CDR3 DNA sequence: TGTGCCAGCAGTTGGGGGCACCAGCCCCAGCATTTT. This codes for CASSWGHQPQHF.

This clone was detected a few times. The chain recombines TRBV29-1 with TRBJ2-7, with 10 bases identical to TRBD1. J lost 9 bases, V lost 4 bases, and 12 bases had no gene match. In germline, CDR1 is SQVTM, CDR2 ANQGSEA. CDR3 length: 14 amino acids. In DNA, the CDR3 is TGCAGCGTTGGAACCGGGACAGGGGTGGATGGGCAGTACTTC. It translates to CSVGTGTGVDGQYF.

The chain couples TRBV7-8 to TRBJ1-2, with D perhaps TRBD1 (5 bases). The CDR3 has 14 residues. Germline CDR1 SGHVS, CDR2 FQNEAQ. The V end lost 1 base, the J end lost 3 bases, and 9 bases lay between the germline ends. The CDR3 nucleotides read TGTGCCAGCAGCTTAGATTGGGGGGACTATGGCTACACCTTC. Translated: CASSLDWGDYGYTF. Variable domain in full (rest from reference TRBV7-8 and TRBJ1-2): GAGVSQSPRYKVAKRGQDVALRCDPISGHVSLFWYQQALGQGPEFLTYFQNEAQLDKSGLPSDRFFAERPEGSVSTLKIQRTQQEDSAVYLCASSLDWGDYGYTFGSGTRLTVV.

The rearrangement joins TRBV19 to TRBJ1-1, with a weak D call TRBD1 (6 bases). CDR1 and CDR2 from the germline V gene are LNHDA and SQIVND (reference sequence). Trimming pared 5 bases from V and 2 bases from J, leaving 12 bases between. CDR3 length equals 14 residues. In DNA form, the CDR3 reads TGTGCCAGTAGTGTCCTAGGGGGTAACACTGAAGCTTTCTTT. The encoded protein is CASSVLGGNTEAFF.

This rearrangement joins TRBV30 to TRBJ2-3; D is undetermined. Looked up from germline, CDR1 is GTSNPN and CDR2 is SVGIG (reference sequence). The CDR3 extends over 12 amino acids. The V end was cut by 2 bases, the J end by 2 bases, with 5 bases between. The CDR3 protein is CAWSPNTDTQYF. As DNA, the CDR3 is TGTGCCTGGAGTCCTAACACAGATACGCAGTATTTT.

This chain links TRBV29-1 with TRBJ1-2; tentative D call: TRBD1 (6 bases). The CDR3 contains 13 residues. V lost 7 bases to trimming and J lost 4 bases, with 16 bases between them. From germline, CDR1 is SQVTM and CDR2 ANQGSEA. CDR3 bases: TGCAGCGCTGGATCGGGACAACCCTATGGCTACACCTTC. Its protein product is CSAGSGQPYGYTF.

The V and J genes are TRBV6-5 and TRBJ1-2; D is ambiguous. This CDR3 contains 14 residues. V lost 2 bases, J lost 3 bases, and 10 bases lay in between. Germline V lookup: CDR1 MNHEY, CDR2 SVGAGI. CDR3: CASSYRPRDYGYTF. CDR3 DNA sequence: TGTGCCAGCAGTTACAGACCGCGGGACTATGGCTACACCTTC.

This clone was recorded only once. This chain joins TRBV5-1 and TRBJ2-3; TRBD1 aligns across 8 bases. Germline CDR1 reads SGHRS; CDR2 reads YFSETQ. The V segment lost 2 bases and the J segment 1 base; nucleotides outside the gene matches: 9. CDR3 length: 17 residues. This CDR3 is CASSFHSDRAGTDTQYF. The CDR3 DNA sequence: TGCGCCAGCAGCTTCCATTCGGACAGGGCCGGCACAGATACGCAGTATTTT. Filled out from reference TRBV5-1 and TRBJ2-3, the complete variable domain reads KAGVTQTPRYLIKTRGQQVTLSCSPISGHRSVSWYQQTPGQGLQFLFEYFSETQRNKGNFPGRFSGRQFSNSRSEMNVSTLELGDSALYLCASSFHSDRAGTDTQYFGPGTRLTVL.

The J gene is TRBJ1-2, the V gene TRBV29-1; D is perhaps TRBD1 (6 bases). Germline V gives CDR1 SQVTM, CDR2 ANQGSEA. The V end lost 4 bases, the J end lost 7 bases, and 10 bases lay between the germline ends. The CDR3 extends over 11 amino acids. The CDR3 loop is CSVGTDPGYTF. CDR3 nucleotides: TGCAGCGTTGGGACAGATCCTGGCTACACCTTC. Variable domain in full (rest from reference TRBV29-1 and TRBJ1-2): SAVISQKPSRDICQRGTSLTIQCQVDSQVTMMFWYRQQPGQSLTLIATANQGSEATYESGFVIDKFPISRPNLTFSTLTVSNMSPEDSSIYLCSVGTDPGYTFGSGTRLTVV.

The genes are TRBV30 and TRBJ1-2; 9 bases are shared with TRBD1. V was pared by 3 bases and J by 6 bases, with 8 bases of the junction left unmatched. This CDR3 contains 14 residues. Germline CDR1 is GTSNPN and CDR2 is SVGIG (reference sequence). The CDR3 reads CAWSVTGGADGYTF. The CDR3 nucleotides are TGTGCCTGGAGCGTTACAGGGGGCGCGGATGGCTACACCTTC.

The chain combines TRBV28 with TRBJ1-4; D call uncertain. The CDR3 spans 13 residues. The ends were cut back, 10 bases at V and 7 bases at J, with 16 bases in the middle. Germline lookup yields CDR1 MDHEN and CDR2 SYDVKM. The CDR3 here is CATEGGGTEKLFF. CDR3 DNA: TGTGCCACCGAGGGTGGAGGCACTGAAAAACTGTTTTTT.

The genes are TRBV30 and TRBJ2-5; the D gene is possibly TRBD1 (5 bases). The germline V gene encodes CDR1 GTSNPN and CDR2 SVGIG (reference sequence). The ends were cut back, 4 bases at V and 4 bases at J, with 13 bases in the middle. The CDR3 contains 13 residues. The CDR3 spells CAWTGPVGETQYF. The CDR3, as DNA: TGTGCCTGGACAGGGCCGGTTGGAGAGACCCAGTACTTC.

This clone was seen a few times. The V gene is TRBV29-1, the J gene TRBJ2-7; TRBD1 is a possible D gene (5 bases). Germline CDR1 is SQVTM and CDR2 is ANQGSEA. The CDR3 is made up of 11 amino acids. V lost 5 bases and J lost 5, with 10 bases in between. CDR3 sequence reads: CSVFRGNEQYF. CDR3 bases: TGCAGCGTTTTTAGGGGCAACGAGCAGTACTTC.

V and J are TRBV4-2 and TRBJ2-7, with D unresolved. Trimming took off 0 bases at V and 4 bases at J, with 16 bases between the two ends. The CDR3 spans 16 residues. Germline assignment: CDR1 LGHNA and CDR2 YNFKEQ. The CDR3 spells CASSQDRRLSYYEQYF. The CDR3 region has the DNA TGTGCCAGCAGCCAAGATAGGAGACTCTCCTATTACGAGCAGTACTTC.

The V and J genes are TRBV23-1 and TRBJ2-7; perhaps TRBD2 as D (6 bases). TRBV23-1 is an ORF for which the function is uncertain. V was trimmed by 0 bases and J by 2 bases, leaving 17 bases between them. The CDR3 has 17 residues. The CDR3 DNA reads as TGCGCCAGCAGTCAATCCCCCGTGGCTAGCGCTGCCTACGAGCAGTACTTC. Its translation: CASSQSPVASAAYEQYF.

The chain carries TRBV28 and TRBJ2-3; tentative D call: TRBD2 (5 bases). There are 12 residues in the CDR3. Germline loops: CDR1 MDHEN, CDR2 SYDVKM. Trimming stripped 4 bases from V and 6 bases from J, with 8 bases between. The CDR3 loop reads CASSSSLDTQYF. CDR3 nucleotides: TGTGCCAGCAGTTCTAGCTTGGATACGCAGTATTTT. The whole variable domain, remainder taken from reference TRBV28 and TRBJ2-3, is DVKVTQSSRYLVKRTGEKVFLECVQDMDHENMFWYRQDPGLGLRLIYFSYDVKMKEKGDIPEGYSVSREKKERFSLILESASTNQTSMYLCASSSSLDTQYFGPGTRLTVL.

This chain uses TRBV6-5 with TRBJ2-1; D perhaps matches TRBD1 (6 bases). Trimming stripped 7 bases from V and 7 bases from J, with 14 bases between. CDR3 size: 13 residues. Germline CDR1 is MNHEY and CDR2 is SVGAGI. CDR3 bases: TGTGCCAGCAATTTTAAGGGGGAGAATGAGCAGTTCTTC. As protein: CASNFKGENEQFF.

The chain links TRBV6-5 to TRBJ2-7; D is possibly TRBD1 (5 bases). The CDR3 is made up of 13 amino acids. V lost 2 bases and J 4 bases, leaving 9 bases between the germline ends. The V gene's germline CDR1 is MNHEY and CDR2 SVGAGI. CDR3 protein: CASSYGTGYEQYF. As DNA, the CDR3 is TGTGCCAGCAGTTACGGTACAGGTTACGAGCAGTACTTC.

The rearrangement links TRBV30 to TRBJ1-4; D gene unclear. The CDR3 totals 11 residues. Germline lookup yields CDR1 GTSNPN and CDR2 SVGIG (reference sequence). The V gene lost 3 bases and the J gene lost 5 bases, with 4 bases spanning the gap. The CDR3 region is CAWRGNEKLFF. CDR3 nucleotides: TGTGCCTGGAGGGGCAATGAAAAACTGTTTTTT.

CDR3 region: CAWRQGDSKAFF. The DNA for the CDR3 is TGTGCCTGGAGACAGGGGGACTCTAAAGCTTTCTTT. The chain couples TRBV30 to TRBJ1-1, with 8 bases that match TRBD1. The V and J ends lost 3 bases and 9 bases, in that order; junction bases with no gene match: 6. Per the germline V gene, CDR1 is GTSNPN and CDR2 is SVGIG (reference sequence). The CDR3 sequence is 12 residues long.